This section outlines one T cell receptor beta chain sequence together with its context. No antigen is known for it. Base qualities are missing; no much larger clone stands one base away. At study entry, a tuberculin skin test and the QuantiFERON-TB GOLD In-Tube IGRA were used to screen adolescents for latent tuberculosis infection. Immunosequencing was performed on unsorted cryopreserved PBMC and covered around 94,000 T cells per clinical donor on average. Eleven high schools in the Worcester region of the Western Cape, South Africa, served as enrollment sites for adolescents aged 12 to 18 years. Ten adolescents infected with M. tuberculosis and approximately ten uninfected adolescents were chosen and matched for age and sex. For the adolescents, PBMC were isolated by density centrifugation from freshly drawn heparinized blood and then cryopreserved. TCR libraries were generated with the immunoSEQ multiplex PCR assay, using TCR-beta and/or TCR-alpha/delta assays for each sample. The Illumina high-throughput platform was used to sequence the amplified TCR libraries. The original pipeline was this. Clustering and dimensionality reduction were performed using pairwise TCRdist distances among GMM-specific receptors from ex vivo sorted or in vitro expanded T cells. Each clinical repertoire was scored by mean NN-distance, the average TCRdist to the nearest 10% of tetramer-positive reference sequences. GEM TCR motif frequency was calculated as the fraction of unique TCRs that matched known GEM sequences by V/J usage and CDR3 length. Active tuberculosis was classified by linear discriminant analysis with leave-one-out cross-validation, implemented in scikit-learn. TCRdb carries this immuneACCESS record with in-frame sequences only. Its versions omit some clonotypes, under half of them owing to an unresolved V gene in the studies checked, with the rest unexplained. V, J and clone size are taken as reported in that table, and D and trimming were inferred from the DNA itself. Within this sample are 20,000 to 25,000 clones, with approximately 97% of them counted one time only. 6.2% of the sample is held by the ten biggest clonotypes.

This sample was included in a study of T cells in tuberculosis (dated 2018 in TCRdb). General notes on the study: To characterize T cells specific for the mycobacterial lipid antigen glucose monomycolate (GMM), the study used CD1B tetramers together with high-throughput TCR immunosequencing. A South African clinical cohort compared IGRA-negative adolescents, IGRA-positive adolescents with latent tuberculosis and adults with active tuberculosis, some 10 per group.

Reading from cysteine to phenylalanine, the CDR3 counts 17 amino acids. Only CDR3 DNA remains: 51 bases, in frame from the first base. From a lookup of the germline V gene, CDR1 and CDR2 are SNHLY and FYNNEI. Clipping removes 6 bases from V and 0 bases from J, with 12 as the unmatched junction base count. Study-wide conclusions, independent of this receptor: Clinical samples were selected based on the availability of cryopreserved specimens, with adults included as active tuberculosis cases and adolescents included as controls. Smaller mean NN-distances to GMM-specific TCRs were observed in active tuberculosis TCR-alpha repertoires than in IGRA-negative controls, suggesting clonal expansion of GMM-specific TCRs. The smaller NN-distances in active tuberculosis patients were driven in part by shorter CDR3-alpha lengths, while the difference seen for TCR-beta was not statistically significant. An accuracy of about 90% (AUROC about 0.9) was reached by a classifier using the diverse GMM-specific repertoire, compared with around 68% accuracy when GEM motif frequencies were used.

The sequence was collected from a donor aged 10 to 29 with latent tuberculosis or without tuberculosis infection. The sample taken for sequencing was PBMCs. This chain joins TRBV2 to TRBJ2-5; TRBD1 aligns with 8 central bases. The DNA is TGTGCCAGCAGGAACACCGGGACAGGATGGTACCAAGAGACCCAGTACTTC. The resulting protein is CASRNTGTGWYQETQYF.